Each of the 8 T cell receptor beta chains below was sequenced from the same sample in a study of regulatory T cells in long-lasting Graves disease. For TCR beta, libraries came from iRepertoire HTBI primers and Arm-PCR of CDR3 regions. TCRdb reanalysed the multiplex PCR reads using MiXCR and keeps one entry per CDR3 protein. The table records around 460,000 distinct CDR3 sequences, 11% to 15% of them present only once. As for time point: newly diagnosed GD, antithyroid drugs for less than 3 months. RNA extracted from PBMCs served as the sequencing template. Another study also made use of these data, one on T cells in Graves' hyperthyroidism and ophthalmopathy.

This sample comprised peripheral blood mononuclear cells (PBMCs), obtained at new diagnosis, from a patient treated with antithyroid drugs. These receptors were taken from a woman between 50 and 59 years old with Graves disease.

This clonotype was seen only a few times. The rearrangement links TRBV20-1 to TRBJ2-5; D is uncertain. The V and J ends lost 7 bases and 5 bases respectively, with 20 bases between them. Germline V gene lookup returns CDR1 DFQATT and CDR2 SNEGSKA (reference sequence). This CDR3 is built from 14 residues. The CDR3 sequence is CSVPKISRAETQYF. CDR3 sequence (DNA): TGCAGTGTCCCGAAGATTAGCCGAGCGGAGACCCAGTACTTC.

V gene TRBV10-3 combines with J gene TRBJ2-6; 8 bases are a match to TRBD1. There are 17 residues in the CDR3. Germline CDR1 reads ENHRY; CDR2 reads SYGVKD. J gave up 0 bases and V 6 bases, and 7 bases lay outside the gene matches. The DNA of the CDR3 is TGTGCCATCAGGACGGGACAGGACTACTCTGGGGCCAACGTCCTGACTTTC. Encoded protein: CAIRTGQDYSGANVLTF.

The V call is TRBV27, the J call TRBJ2-1, with unresolved D. Between the trimmed V and J ends, which lost 0 bases and 3 bases, there was a span of 6 bases. This CDR3 spans 14 amino acids. Germline-derived CDR1 and CDR2 are MNHEY and SMNVEV (reference sequence). DNA of the CDR3: TGTGCCAGCAGTTTATCACTTCTCTACAATGAGCAGTTCTTC. Its translation: CASSLSLLYNEQFF.

CDR3 DNA sequence: TGTGCCAGCAGTGATCGGACTAGCGTAAGCACAGATACGCAGTATTTT. Encoded protein: CASSDRTSVSTDTQYF. The chain uses TRBV2 and TRBJ2-3; 9 bases map to TRBD2. Trimming removed 3 bases from V and 0 bases from J; junction bases left unmatched: 4. Germline CDR1 and CDR2: SNHLY and FYNNEI. The CDR3 is 16 amino acids.

There are many counts of this clonotype. The chain links TRBV10-3 to TRBJ2-3, with 13 bases matching TRBD2. This CDR3 has 20 amino acids. CDR1 is ENHRY and CDR2 is SYGVKD in the germline V gene. The trim removed 6 bases at V and 4 bases at J, leaving 19 bases unmatched. The CDR3 is CAISHYAGTSGTSDADTQYF. The CDR3 DNA follows: TGTGCCATCAGCCATTATGCCGGGACTAGCGGGACCTCCGACGCAGATACGCAGTATTTT.

J is TRBJ2-7 and V is TRBV7-9; 12 bases align to TRBD2. This CDR3 contains 17 residues. V lost 2 bases and J lost 7; bases outside the gene matches: 12. Germline loops: CDR1 SEHNR, CDR2 FQNEAQ (reference sequence). CDR3 sequence: CASSLTSRPSGRGEQYF. The CDR3 region has the DNA TGTGCCAGCAGCTTAACCTCCCGGCCTAGCGGGAGGGGTGAGCAGTACTTC.

V is TRBV5-1 and J is TRBJ1-5; 9 nucleotides line up with TRBD1. The V segment lost 4 bases and the J segment 1 base; nucleotides outside the gene matches: 9. The CDR3 runs to 17 residues. Germline loops: CDR1 SGHRS, CDR2 YFSETQ. The chain's CDR3 is CASSLRQGGFSNQPQHF. The CDR3 DNA reads TGCGCCAGCAGCCTACGACAGGGGGGATTCAGCAATCAGCCCCAGCATTTT.

In its sample, this clonotype was seen many times. J is TRBJ2-7 and V is TRBV5-1; TRBD1 matches at 9 bases. Germline lookup yields CDR1 SGHRS and CDR2 YFSETQ. The CDR3 has 14 residues. V lost 1 base to trimming and J lost 6 bases; unmatched junction nucleotides: 5. In nucleotides, the CDR3 is TGCGCCAGCAGCTTGCAACAGGGGGCAGGCGAGCAGTACTTC. It is translated as CASSLQQGAGEQYF.